Included here is one T cell receptor beta chain sequence, with context. Antigen specificity is unknown. This specimen belongs to a study of tumor-infiltrating lymphocytes in primary liver carcinoma. Study observations and caveats: Since sampling was bulk and unsorted, CD4+ and CD8+ repertoires were not compared.

There are 15 residues in the CDR3. The ends were cut back, 2 bases at V and 1 base at J, with 10 bases in the middle. Looked up from germline, CDR1 is SGHAT and CDR2 is FQNNGV. RNA was extracted from whole blood without cell sorting, alongside germline DNA. TCR beta cDNA was reverse-transcribed from 400 to 500 ng of total RNA. The reaction used a constant-region primer and ProtoScript II reverse transcriptase. Three nested multiplex PCR rounds, a slightly modified ARM-PCR method, built the TCR beta libraries. Researchers ran the first two PCR rounds for roughly 10 cycles each with TRBV1-TRBV30 forward primers and a C-beta reverse primer. TCRdb used MiXCR to reprocess the multiplex PCR reads, holding one entry per CDR3 protein. The sample carries about 320,000 distinct CDR3 sequences, 50% to 70% recorded once.

The rearrangement uses TRBV11-2 and TRBJ2-3; D call uncertain. The TCR sequence derives from a man aged 35 to 55 with primary liver carcinoma and hepatitis B virus infection. Sequenced: peripheral blood. CDR3 protein: CASSLLGLGTDTQYF. The CDR3 DNA is TGTGCCAGCAGCTTACTAGGGCTTGGCACAGATACGCAGTATTTT.